The source of this TCR beta chain is a study of blood T cell repertoires in COVID-19. Study-level background: COVID-19 samples from acute and convalescent phases originated in the United States, Italy and Spain.

The table came from immunoSEQ multiplex PCR; TCRdb's copy has only in-frame clones and leaves some out. The table includes around 190,000 clones, 84% detected once. The V end lost 2 bases, the J end lost 3 bases, and 10 bases lay between the germline ends. The CDR3 has 14 amino acids. Per the germline V gene, CDR1 is MDHEN and CDR2 is SYDVKM. The sequencing sample was made of peripheral blood. V and J are TRBV28 and TRBJ1-2, with D possibly matching TRBD1 (5 bases). The sequence came from a human donor in a cohort sampled during active COVID-19. The CDR3 sequence is CASSLSWGDYGYTF. For the CDR3, the DNA is TGTGCCAGCAGTTTAAGTTGGGGGGACTATGGCTACACCTTC.